This TCR beta chain emerged from a study of cytomegalovirus exposure and HLA in healthy donors. Use of 60 Vbeta and 13 Jbeta primers characterized the PCR. Assay used: immunoSEQ multiplex PCR; TCRdb lists only in-frame clones, some missing. In the table there are 100,000 or so clones, more than 60% of which are singletons. The trim removed 5 bases at V and 8 bases at J, leaving 6 bases unmatched. The CDR3 spans 15 residues. From germline, CDR1 is MNHEY and CDR2 SVGAGI. This clone was detected only a few times. Sequencing was done on a sample of PBMCs. The chain has TRBV6-5 and TRBJ2-1; TRBD2 aligns across 13 bases. This sequence originates from a woman between 18 and 29 years old in good health and CMV-seropositive. CDR3 loop: CASSRTSGSSDEQFF. The CDR3 DNA reads TGTGCCAGCAGTAGGACTAGCGGGAGCTCCGATGAGCAGTTCTTC.